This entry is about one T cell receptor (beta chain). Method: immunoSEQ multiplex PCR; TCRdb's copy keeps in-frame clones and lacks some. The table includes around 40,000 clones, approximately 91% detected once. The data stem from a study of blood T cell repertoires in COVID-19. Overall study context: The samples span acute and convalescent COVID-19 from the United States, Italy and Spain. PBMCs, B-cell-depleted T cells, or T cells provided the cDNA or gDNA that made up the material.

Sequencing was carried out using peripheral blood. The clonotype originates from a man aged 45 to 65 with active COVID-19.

CDR3 region: CASGSRAYNEQFF. In DNA form, the CDR3 reads TGTGCCAGCGGGTCCAGGGCATACAATGAGCAGTTCTTC. The chain has TRBV27 and TRBJ2-1; D possibly corresponds to TRBD1 (5 bases). Trimming pared 8 bases from V and 4 bases from J, leaving 12 bases between. Per germline, CDR1 MNHEY and CDR2 SMNVEV (reference sequence). The CDR3 sequence is 13 residues long.